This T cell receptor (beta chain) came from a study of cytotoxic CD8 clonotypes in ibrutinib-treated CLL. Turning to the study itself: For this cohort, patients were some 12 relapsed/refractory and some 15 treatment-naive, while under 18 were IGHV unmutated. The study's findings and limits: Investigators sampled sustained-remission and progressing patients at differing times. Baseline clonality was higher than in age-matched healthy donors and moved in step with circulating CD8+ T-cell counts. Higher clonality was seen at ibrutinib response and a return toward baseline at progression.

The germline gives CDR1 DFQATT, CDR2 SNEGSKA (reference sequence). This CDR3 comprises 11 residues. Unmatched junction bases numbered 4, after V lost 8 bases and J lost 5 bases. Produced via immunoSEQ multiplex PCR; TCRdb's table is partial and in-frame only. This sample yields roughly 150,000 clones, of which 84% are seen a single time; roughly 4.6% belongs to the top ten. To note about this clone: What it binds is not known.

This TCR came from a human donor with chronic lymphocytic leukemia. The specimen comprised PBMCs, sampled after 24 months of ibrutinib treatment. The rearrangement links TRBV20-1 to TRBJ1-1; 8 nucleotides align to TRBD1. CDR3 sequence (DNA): TGCAGTACAGACAGGGGAACTGAAGCTTTCTTT. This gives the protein CSTDRGTEAFF.